This entry features one T cell receptor beta chain sequence. There is no known antigen for this receptor. One base away there is no much larger clone; base qualities are not given. At one collaborating source in Seattle, patients were enrolled during active infection and were followed longitudinally through the course of disease. Whole blood was collected in K2EDTA tubes by collaborating institutions according to the institutions' own protocols. Collaborator samples were shipped for TCRbeta analysis as frozen whole blood, isolated PBMCs, or DNA extracted from either sample type. Germline trimming: 5 bases from V, 0 bases from J; junction bases outside gene matches: 4. From its cysteine to its phenylalanine, the CDR3 spans 15 amino acids. Solely the CDR3 DNA is kept, with 45 bases framed from the first base. Taken from the germline V gene, the CDR1 and CDR2 loops are SGHNT and YENEEA. This record comes from a study of blood T cell repertoires in COVID-19 (dated by TCRdb to 2019 to 2021). Looking at the study overall: The collaborator samples originated in the United States, Italy and Spain and spanned the acute and convalescent phases of COVID-19. The prospective study material was composed of cDNA or gDNA derived from T cells, B-cell-depleted T cells, or PBMCs. Deeply sampled blood TCRbeta repertoires from subjects exposed to, actively infected with, or recovered from COVID-19 were included in the dataset. The repertoires were released in a freely available public database intended as a resource for research on the immune response to SARS-CoV-2. The samples were drawn from the first 160 participants of the ongoing ImmuneRACE study and from 1,254 subjects provided by 6 global collaborators. Nearly every sample came with metadata listing a de-identified subject ID, COVID-19 status, age in years and sex. Where available, HLA class I and class II types were taken from metadata supplied by the sample provider and were not determined by assay-based typing.

The immunoSEQ Assay, a bias-controlled multiplex PCR, was used to amplify TCRbeta CDR3 regions from genomic DNA. Processing in the source paper ran as follows. The number of nucleated cells in each sample was estimated by amplification of reference gene primers within the assay. Sequence reads were collapsed and filtered to measure the absolute abundance of every unique TCRbeta CDR3 rearrangement. For each sample, productive Simpson clonality was calculated as the square root of Simpson's diversity index over productive rearrangements. This is the immuneACCESS table as TCRdb keeps it, with only in-frame sequences that have V and J called. A part of the clones is gone; compared with another copy, unresolved V genes explain less than half, and the rest is unexplained. V, J and clone size were drawn from that table, and D and trimming were deduced from the DNA. The sample has some 250,000 clones on record, roughly 90% of them singletons. The ten largest clones take up 10% to 15% of the sample.

Summary of the overall study and its limitations: Clinical and demographic metadata were provided uncurated, with the amount varying by source and participant.

The receptor comes from a young woman with COVID-19, enrolled during active disease. The receptor chain draws on TRBV11-3 and TRBJ2-7; 10 of the junction bases match TRBD2. Sequencing used peripheral blood. The DNA sequence follows: TGTGCCAGCAGCGTAGGACTAGCGGACTCCTACGAGCAGTACTTC. It codes for CASSVGLADSYEQYF.